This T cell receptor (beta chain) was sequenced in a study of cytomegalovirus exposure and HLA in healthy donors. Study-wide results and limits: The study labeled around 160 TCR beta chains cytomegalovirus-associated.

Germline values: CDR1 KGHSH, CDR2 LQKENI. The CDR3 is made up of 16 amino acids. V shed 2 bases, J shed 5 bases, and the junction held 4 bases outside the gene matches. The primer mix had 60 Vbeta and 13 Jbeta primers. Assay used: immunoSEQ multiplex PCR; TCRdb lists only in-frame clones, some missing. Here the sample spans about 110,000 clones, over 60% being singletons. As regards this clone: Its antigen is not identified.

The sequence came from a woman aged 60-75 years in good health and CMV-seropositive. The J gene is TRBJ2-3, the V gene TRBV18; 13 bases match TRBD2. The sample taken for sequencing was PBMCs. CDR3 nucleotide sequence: TGTGCCAGCTCACCAGGACTAGCGGGAGTTGTAGATACGCAGTATTTT. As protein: CASSPGLAGVVDTQYF. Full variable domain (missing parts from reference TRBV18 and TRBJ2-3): NAGVMQNPRHLVRRRGQEARLRCSPMKGHSHVYWYRQLPEEGLKFMVYLQKENIIDESGMPKERFSAEFPKEGPSILRIQQVVRGDSAAYFCASSPGLAGVVDTQYFGPGTRLTVL.